The present TCR beta chain was sequenced within a study of blood T cells in healthy people across ages. On this clonotype: Its antigen is still unknown.

With a J-beta primer mix and a sample-barcoded 5' primer, a second PCR ran about 7 to 12 cycles. There were at least 3 million CDR3-containing paired-end reads obtained from each sample. TCRdb passed the 5' RACE reads through MiXCR, listing each CDR3 protein once. The sample has about 1.5 million distinct CDR3 sequences, roughly 43% seen once. Findings and caveats of the study: Naive and antigen-experienced cells were not separated, limiting conclusive comparison. More naive CD4+ cells and higher diversity were found in long-lived than in aged donors.

Trimming took off 6 bases at V and 4 bases at J, with 12 bases between the two ends. The germline CDR1 and CDR2 sequences are MGHDK and SYGVNS. The CDR3 runs 13 residues. Each donor had approximately 10 milliliters of peripheral blood drawn. This chain uses TRBV25-1 with TRBJ1-1, with unresolved D. Sequences were obtained from blood. The TCR sequence derives from a woman under 30 in good health. The CDR3 loop reads CASSDLGITEAFF. The CDR3 region has the DNA TGTGCCAGCAGCGACCTTGGTATCACTGAAGCTTTCTTT.